The next 2 T cell receptor beta chains were all read from a single sample in a study of cytomegalovirus exposure and HLA in healthy donors. Clones were sequenced by immunoSEQ multiplex PCR, and TCRdb holds only the in-frame ones, with some missing. Of 120,000 or so clones in the sample, under 90% are singletons; the top ten hold about 2%. Sequencing was done on a sample of PBMCs. All receptors derive from a woman aged 18-29 years in good health and CMV-seronegative.

This clone appeared once. This chain joins TRBV11-3 and TRBJ2-2, with D maybe TRBD2 (5 bases). This CDR3 comprises 14 residues. V was cut by 1 base and J by 7 bases, with 10 bases left in between. Germline-derived CDR1 and CDR2 are SGHNT and YENEEA. CDR3 residues: CASSLGPRGGELFF. CDR3 DNA sequence: TGTGCCAGCAGCTTAGGGCCCCGGGGCGGGGAGCTGTTTTTT.

About this clone itself: This sample includes further DNA sequences coding for the same CDR3. The V and J genes are TRBV7-9 and TRBJ2-7; possibly TRBD2 for D (6 bases). The CDR3 is made up of 14 amino acids. CDR1 is SEHNR, CDR2 FQNEAQ, per germline (reference sequence). V shed 0 bases and J shed 1 base, with 7 bases lying between them. The CDR3 protein is CASSLAGGSYEQYF. DNA for the CDR3: TGTGCCAGCAGCTTAGCGGGGGGATCCTACGAGCAGTACTTC.